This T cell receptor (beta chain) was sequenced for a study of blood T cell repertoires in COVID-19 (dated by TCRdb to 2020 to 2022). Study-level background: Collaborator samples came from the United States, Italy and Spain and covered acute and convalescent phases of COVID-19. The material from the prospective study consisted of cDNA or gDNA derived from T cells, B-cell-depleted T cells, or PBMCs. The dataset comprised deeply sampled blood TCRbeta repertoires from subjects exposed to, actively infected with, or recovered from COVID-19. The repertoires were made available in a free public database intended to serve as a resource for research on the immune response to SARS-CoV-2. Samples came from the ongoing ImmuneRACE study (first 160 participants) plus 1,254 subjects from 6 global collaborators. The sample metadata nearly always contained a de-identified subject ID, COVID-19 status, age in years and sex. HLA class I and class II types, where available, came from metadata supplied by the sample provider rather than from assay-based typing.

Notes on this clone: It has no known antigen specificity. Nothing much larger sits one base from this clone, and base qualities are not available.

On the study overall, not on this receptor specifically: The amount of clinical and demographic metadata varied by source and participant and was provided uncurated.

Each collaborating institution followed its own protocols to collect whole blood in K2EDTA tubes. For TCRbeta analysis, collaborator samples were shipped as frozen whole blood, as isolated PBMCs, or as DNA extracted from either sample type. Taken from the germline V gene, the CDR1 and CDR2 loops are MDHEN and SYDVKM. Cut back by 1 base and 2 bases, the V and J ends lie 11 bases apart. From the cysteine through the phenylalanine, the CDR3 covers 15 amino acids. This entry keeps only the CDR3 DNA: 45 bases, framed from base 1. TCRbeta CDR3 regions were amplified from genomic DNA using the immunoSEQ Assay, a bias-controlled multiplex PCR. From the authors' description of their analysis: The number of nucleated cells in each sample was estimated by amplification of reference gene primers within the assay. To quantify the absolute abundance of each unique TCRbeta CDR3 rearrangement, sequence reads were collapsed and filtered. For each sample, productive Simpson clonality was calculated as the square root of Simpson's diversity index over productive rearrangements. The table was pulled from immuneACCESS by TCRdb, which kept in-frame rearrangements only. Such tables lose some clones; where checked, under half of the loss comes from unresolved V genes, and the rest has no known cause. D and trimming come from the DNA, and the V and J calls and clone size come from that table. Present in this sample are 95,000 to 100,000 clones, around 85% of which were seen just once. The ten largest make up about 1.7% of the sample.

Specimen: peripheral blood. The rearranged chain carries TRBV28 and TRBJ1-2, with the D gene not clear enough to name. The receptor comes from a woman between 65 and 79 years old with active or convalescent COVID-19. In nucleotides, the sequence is TGTGCCAGCAGTTTATATGACCCTAGGAACTATGGCTACACCTTC. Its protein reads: CASSLYDPRNYGYTF.